Below, 18 T cell receptor beta chains from the same sample are listed, as sequenced in a study of CD8+ T cells in alopecia areata. RNA extraction and reverse transcription yielded cDNA as sequencing template. Some clones are missing from TCRdb's copy, which holds only in-frame ones; the method was immunoSEQ multiplex PCR. The table includes tens of thousands of clones, just over 70% detected once. Specified treatment: oral pan-JAK inhibitor, 5-10 mg twice daily. Sequencing used CD8+ T cells sorted from blood, obtained around week 44, from a patient treated with tofacitinib. The origin of the receptors is a human donor with alopecia areata.

The chain's CDR3 is CASSSGQGGNEQYF. CDR3 bases: TGCGCCAGCAGCTCCGGACAGGGTGGCAACGAGCAGTACTTC. This chain connects TRBV5-1 to TRBJ2-7; 8 nucleotides align to TRBD1. This CDR3 comprises 14 residues. The ends lost 3 bases at V and 5 bases at J; junction bases unmatched: 7. Germline CDR1 SGHRS, CDR2 YFSETQ.

With regard to this clone: The sample contains more than one DNA sequence encoding this CDR3. V usage is TRBV19 and J usage is TRBJ1-1; D is unresolved. Looked up from germline, CDR1 is LNHDA and CDR2 is SQIVND (reference sequence). The CDR3 runs 13 residues. V lost 1 base and J 1 base, leaving 4 bases between the germline ends. In nucleotides, the CDR3 is TGTGCCAGTAGTATAGGCACGAACACTGAAGCTTTCTTT. It codes for CASSIGTNTEAFF.

This chain connects TRBV29-1 to TRBJ2-2, with TRBD2 identical over 9 bases. The germline gives CDR1 SQVTM, CDR2 ANQGSEA. Germline trimming cut 6 bases from V and 6 bases from J; bases unmatched to any gene: 8. There are 14 residues in the CDR3. CDR3 region: CSVFSGGSSGELFF. The DNA of the CDR3 is TGCAGCGTCTTTAGCGGGGGTAGCTCCGGGGAGCTGTTTTTT.

The chain combines TRBV5-1 with TRBJ1-2; possibly TRBD1 for D (5 bases). The ends were cut back, 1 base at V and 6 bases at J, with 16 bases in the middle. The germline gives CDR1 SGHRS, CDR2 YFSETQ. This CDR3 has 15 residues. The CDR3 loop is CASSLSPRGANGYTF. DNA of the CDR3: TGCGCCAGCAGCTTGTCCCCCCGAGGGGCTAATGGCTACACCTTC. Variable domain in full (rest from reference TRBV5-1 and TRBJ1-2): KAGVTQTPRYLIKTRGQQVTLSCSPISGHRSVSWYQQTPGQGLQFLFEYFSETQRNKGNFPGRFSGRQFSNSRSEMNVSTLELGDSALYLCASSLSPRGANGYTFGSGTRLTVV.

The V gene is TRBV29-1, the J gene TRBJ1-2; the D is unclear. CDR1 and CDR2 from the germline V gene are SQVTM and ANQGSEA. CDR3 length: 14 residues. V lost 6 bases and J 4 bases, leaving 18 bases between the germline ends. CDR3 in DNA: TGCAGCGTGAGGGCGCCGGGGTTCCTCTATGGCTACACCTTC. Translated, it gives CSVRAPGFLYGYTF. Complete variable domain (other parts from reference TRBV29-1 and TRBJ1-2): SAVISQKPSRDICQRGTSLTIQCQVDSQVTMMFWYRQQPGQSLTLIATANQGSEATYESGFVIDKFPISRPNLTFSTLTVSNMSPEDSSIYLCSVRAPGFLYGYTFGSGTRLTVV.

The chain employs TRBV4-1 and TRBJ2-7, with TRBD1 matching over 9 bases. The CDR3 covers 17 residues. Trimming at V came to 1 base and at J to 1 base, leaving 8 bases not matched to a gene. Germline V CDR1 and CDR2: MGHRA, YSYEKL. This chain's CDR3 is CASSQVYPGTGSYEQYF. CDR3 sequence (DNA): TGCGCCAGCAGCCAAGTTTACCCCGGGACAGGGTCCTACGAGCAGTACTTC.

Points on this clone: Other DNA sequences in this specimen translate into the identical CDR3. V gene TRBV5-1 combines with J gene TRBJ2-7; 8 bases fit TRBD1. Germline CDR1 and CDR2: SGHRS and YFSETQ. The CDR3 is made up of 14 amino acids. J was trimmed by 1 base and V by 0 bases; bases with no gene match: 0. The CDR3 loop is CASSLGQGSYEQYF. CDR3 bases: TGCGCCAGCAGCTTGGGACAGGGGTCCTACGAGCAGTACTTC.

The CDR3 reads CASSAQVWGGYTF. In DNA, the CDR3 is TGTGCCAGCAGTGCGCAGGTTTGGGGTGGCTACACCTTC. The V call is TRBV25-1, the J call TRBJ1-2; no reliable D call. Per the germline V gene, CDR1 is MGHDK and CDR2 is SYGVNS. The V end lost 4 bases, the J end lost 7 bases, and 13 bases lay between the germline ends. This CDR3 contains 13 residues.

This clone was seen a few times. This rearrangement joins TRBV2 to TRBJ1-5; no clear D gene. Trimming removed 3 bases at V and 2 bases at J, with 11 bases between. The CDR3 covers 15 residues. Germline lookup yields CDR1 SNHLY and CDR2 FYNNEI. In DNA, the CDR3 is TGTGCCAGCAGTGATCTCGTTGATCGCAATCAGCCCCAGCATTTT. This translates into CASSDLVDRNQPQHF.

This sequence joins TRBV27 and TRBJ1-1, with D tentatively TRBD1 (5 bases). Germline CDR1 reads MNHEY; CDR2 reads SMNVEV (reference sequence). Trimming stripped 1 base from V and 4 bases from J, with 16 bases between. This CDR3 contains 16 residues. The CDR3 nucleotides are TGTGCCAGCAGTTTATTTCTTGGGGGGGAGGGCACTGAAGCTTTCTTT. Translated, it gives CASSLFLGGEGTEAFF.

The rearrangement uses TRBV2 and TRBJ2-3; TRBD1 matches at 9 bases. Losses at the gene ends were 7 bases for V and 4 bases for J; bases not matched to a gene: 12. This CDR3 has 16 residues. CDR1 SNHLY and CDR2 FYNNEI come from the germline V gene. CDR3 sequence reads: CASTYFTGGLADTQYF. The CDR3 DNA reads TGTGCCAGCACCTACTTCACAGGGGGCCTGGCAGATACGCAGTATTTT.

In its sample, this clone was seen a few times. The chain links TRBV25-1 to TRBJ2-5; weak D call: TRBD2 (6 bases). The germline gives CDR1 MGHDK, CDR2 SYGVNS. There are 17 residues in the CDR3. V shed 3 bases and J shed 2 bases, with 19 bases lying between them. CDR3 region: CASSEGDSAWLQETQYF. The DNA for the CDR3 is TGTGCCAGCAGTGAGGGGGACTCCGCGTGGCTACAAGAGACCCAGTACTTC.

The rearrangement uses TRBV5-1 and TRBJ2-7; D might be TRBD1 (5 bases). The CDR3 covers 18 residues. The germline V and J ends were trimmed by 4 bases and 2 bases, with 25 bases remaining between them. CDR1 and CDR2 (germline): SGHRS, YFSETQ. CDR3 protein: CASSRVAQTDIDTYEQYF. CDR3 in DNA: TGCGCCAGCAGCCGTGTCGCACAGACAGACATAGATACCTACGAGCAGTACTTC.

This clone was detected only a few times. As DNA, the CDR3 is TGTGCCAGTAAGATCCGGGACGGGAGCTCCTACGAGCAGTACTTC. Translating gives CASKIRDGSSYEQYF. This sequence joins TRBV11-2 and TRBJ2-7; tentative D call: TRBD2 (6 bases). The CDR3 runs to 15 residues. V dropped 9 bases and J dropped 0 bases, with 18 bases sitting between them. The germline gives CDR1 SGHAT, CDR2 FQNNGV. The full variable domain, rest sourced from reference TRBV11-2 and TRBJ2-7, is EAGVAQSPRYKIIEKRQSVAFWCNPISGHATLYWYQQILGQGPKLLIQFQNNGVVDDSQLPKDRFSAERLKGVDSTLKIQPAKLEDSAVYLCASKIRDGSSYEQYFGPGTRLTVT.

The chain links TRBV19 to TRBJ1-1, with 9 bases matching TRBD1. The CDR3 contains 15 residues. J lost 3 bases, V lost 9 bases, and 11 bases had no gene match. Germline V gene sequence: CDR1 LNHDA, CDR2 SQIVND (reference sequence). In DNA form, the CDR3 reads TGTGCCAGCCACACGGGGACAGGGTCGGACACTGAAGCTTTCTTT. As protein: CASHTGTGSDTEAFF.

The gene calls are TRBV7-6 and TRBJ2-7, with D perhaps matching TRBD1 (6 bases). The CDR3 totals 15 residues. CDR1 is SGHVS and CDR2 is FNYEAQ in the germline V gene. V lost 2 bases, J lost 2 bases, and 13 bases lay in between. In nucleotides, the CDR3 is TGTGCCAGCAGCTTATCCAGGGGCGATGCCTACGAGCAGTACTTC. Protein: CASSLSRGDAYEQYF.

Here the CDR3 reads CASSFRDDEQYF. The CDR3 nucleotides read TGTGCCAGCAGCTTCAGGGACGACGAGCAGTACTTC. This chain links TRBV5-6 with TRBJ2-7; tentatively, D is TRBD1 or TRBD2 (5 bases each). Germline lookup yields CDR1 SGHDT and CDR2 YYEEEE. This CDR3 contains 12 residues. Deletions cut 2 bases from V and 5 bases from J, with 8 bases between.

The chain recombines TRBV7-2 with TRBJ2-7; weak D call: TRBD2 (5 bases). Germline CDR1 and CDR2: SGHTA and FQGNSA. This CDR3 contains 13 residues. Trimming pared 2 bases from V and 7 bases from J, leaving 12 bases between. DNA of the CDR3: TGTGCCAGCAGCTTACGCCTTGGAGGTGAGCAGTACTTC. Its translation: CASSLRLGGEQYF.